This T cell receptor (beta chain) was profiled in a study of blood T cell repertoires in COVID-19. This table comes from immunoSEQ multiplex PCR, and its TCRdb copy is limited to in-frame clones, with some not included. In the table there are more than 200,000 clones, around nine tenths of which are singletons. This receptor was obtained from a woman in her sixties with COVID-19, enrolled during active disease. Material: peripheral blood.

CDR3 DNA sequence: TGTGCCAGCAGATACAGCCCCGGGGTCACTAATGAAAAACTGTTTTTT. Translated: CASRYSPGVTNEKLFF. The V and J genes are TRBV28 and TRBJ1-4; D unclear. The CDR3 covers 16 residues. The V gene lost 6 bases and the J gene lost 2 bases, with 16 bases spanning the gap. Germline CDR1 is MDHEN and CDR2 is SYDVKM. The entire variable domain, with the rest obtained from reference TRBV28 and TRBJ1-4, is as follows: DVKVTQSSRYLVKRTGEKVFLECVQDMDHENMFWYRQDPGLGLRLIYFSYDVKMKEKGDIPEGYSVSREKKERFSLILESASTNQTSMYLCASRYSPGVTNEKLFFGSGTQLSVL.